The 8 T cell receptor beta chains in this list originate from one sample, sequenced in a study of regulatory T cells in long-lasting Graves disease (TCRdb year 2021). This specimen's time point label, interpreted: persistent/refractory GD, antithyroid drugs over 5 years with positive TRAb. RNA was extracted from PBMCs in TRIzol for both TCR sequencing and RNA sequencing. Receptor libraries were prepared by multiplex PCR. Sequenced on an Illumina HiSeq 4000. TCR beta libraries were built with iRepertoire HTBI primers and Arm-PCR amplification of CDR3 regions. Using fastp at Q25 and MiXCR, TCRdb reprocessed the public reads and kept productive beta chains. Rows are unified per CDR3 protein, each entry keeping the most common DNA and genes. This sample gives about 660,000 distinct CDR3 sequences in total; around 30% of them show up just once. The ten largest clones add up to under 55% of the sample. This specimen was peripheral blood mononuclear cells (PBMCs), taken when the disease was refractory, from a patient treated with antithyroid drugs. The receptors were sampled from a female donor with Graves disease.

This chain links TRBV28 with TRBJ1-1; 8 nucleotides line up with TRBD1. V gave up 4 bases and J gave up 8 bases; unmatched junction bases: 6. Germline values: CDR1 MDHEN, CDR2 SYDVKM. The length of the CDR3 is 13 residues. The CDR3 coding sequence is TGTGCCAGCAGTTCACTGGGACAGGCCGAAGCTTTCTTT. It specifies CASSSLGQAEAFF.

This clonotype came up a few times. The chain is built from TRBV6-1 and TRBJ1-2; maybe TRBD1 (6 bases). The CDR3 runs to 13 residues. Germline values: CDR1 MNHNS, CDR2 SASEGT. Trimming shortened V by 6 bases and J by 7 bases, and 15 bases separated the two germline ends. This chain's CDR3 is CASRPTDRLGYTF. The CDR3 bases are TGTGCCAGCAGACCGACAGACAGGCTTGGCTACACCTTC.

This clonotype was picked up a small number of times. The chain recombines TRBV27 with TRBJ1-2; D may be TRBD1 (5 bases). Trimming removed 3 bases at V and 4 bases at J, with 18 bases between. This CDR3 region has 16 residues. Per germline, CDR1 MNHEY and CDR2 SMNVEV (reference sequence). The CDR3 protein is CASSFLWDAGIYGYTF. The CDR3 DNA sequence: TGTGCCAGCAGTTTTTTGTGGGACGCAGGGATCTATGGCTACACCTTC.

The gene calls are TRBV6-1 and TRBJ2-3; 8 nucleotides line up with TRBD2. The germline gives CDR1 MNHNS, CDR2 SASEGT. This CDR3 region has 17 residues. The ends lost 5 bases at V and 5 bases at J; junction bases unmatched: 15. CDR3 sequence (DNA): TGTGCCAGCAGTCCCCTCCTGGGGAGCGGGAGTAGAGATACGCAGTATTTT. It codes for CASSPLLGSGSRDTQYF.

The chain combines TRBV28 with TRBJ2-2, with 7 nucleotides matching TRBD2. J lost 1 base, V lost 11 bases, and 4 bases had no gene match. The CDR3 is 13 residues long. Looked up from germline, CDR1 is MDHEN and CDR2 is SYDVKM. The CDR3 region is CAAASGNTGELFF. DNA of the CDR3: TGTGCCGCGGCTAGCGGGAACACCGGGGAGCTGTTTTTT. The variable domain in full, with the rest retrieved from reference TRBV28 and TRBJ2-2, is DVKVTQSSRYLVKRTGEKVFLECVQDMDHENMFWYRQDPGLGLRLIYFSYDVKMKEKGDIPEGYSVSREKKERFSLILESASTNQTSMYLCAAASGNTGELFFGEGSRLTVL.

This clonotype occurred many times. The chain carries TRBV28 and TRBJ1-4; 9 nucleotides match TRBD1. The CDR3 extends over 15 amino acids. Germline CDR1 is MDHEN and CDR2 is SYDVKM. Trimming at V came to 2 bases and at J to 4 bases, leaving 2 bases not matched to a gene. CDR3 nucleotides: TGTGCCAGCAGTTTAACAGGGGGCCTTAATGAAAAACTGTTTTTT. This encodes CASSLTGGLNEKLFF.

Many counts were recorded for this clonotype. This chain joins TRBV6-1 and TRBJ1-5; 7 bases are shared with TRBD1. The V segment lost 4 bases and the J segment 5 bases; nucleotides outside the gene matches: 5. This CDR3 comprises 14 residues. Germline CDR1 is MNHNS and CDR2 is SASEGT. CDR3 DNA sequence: TGTGCCAGCAGTGCCAGACAGGGTGATCAGCCCCAGCATTTT. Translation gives CASSARQGDQPQHF.

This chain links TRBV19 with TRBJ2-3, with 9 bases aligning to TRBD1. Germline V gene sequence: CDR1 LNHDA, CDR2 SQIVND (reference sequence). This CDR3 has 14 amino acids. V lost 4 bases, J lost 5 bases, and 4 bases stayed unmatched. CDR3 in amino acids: CASSTDRGGDTQYF. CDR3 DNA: TGTGCCAGTAGTACGGACAGGGGTGGAGATACGCAGTATTTT. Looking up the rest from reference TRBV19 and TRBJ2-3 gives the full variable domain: DGGITQSPKYLFRKEGQNVTLSCEQNLNHDAMYWYRQDPGQGLRLIYYSQIVNDFQKGDIAEGYSVSREKKESFPLTVTSAQKNPTAFYLCASSTDRGGDTQYFGPGTRLTVL.